This TCR beta chain originates from a study of blood T cells in healthy people across ages. Overall study results and limits: Calculation of diversity from one million T cells yielded estimates considered to be underestimates.

Through a sample-barcoded 5' primer and a J-beta primer mix, a second PCR was run for roughly 6 to 12 cycles. With 12 random nucleotides, a template-switch adaptor tagged each individual cDNA molecule. TCRdb reanalysed the 5' RACE reads using MiXCR and keeps one entry per CDR3 protein. This table has over 450,000 distinct CDR3 sequences, about 25% appearing once. The CDR3 extends over 15 amino acids. Germline V gene data show CDR1 as SEHNR and CDR2 as FQNEAQ (reference sequence). J was trimmed by 5 bases and V by 5 bases; bases with no gene match: 10. About this clonotype: Its antigen is unidentified.

These data also formed part of another study, on T cells of mothers and their children. That paper adds: A few healthy Caucasian mothers served as donors, and their six children did as well.

This sequence joins TRBV7-9 and TRBJ2-5; TRBD2 matches at 8 bases. Sequencing input: blood. The source is a boy younger than 18 in good health. The CDR3 sequence is CASSPGRASGETQYF. Written as DNA, the CDR3 is TGTGCCAGCAGCCCTGGTAGGGCTAGCGGGGAGACCCAGTACTTC.